This T cell receptor (beta chain) was captured in a study of T cells in Graves' hyperthyroidism and ophthalmopathy. Amplification targeted TCR beta CDR3 regions from RNA transcripts. HTBI primers were employed in a first-round RT-PCR of the TCR CDR3. TCRdb re-called the multiplex PCR reads with MiXCR, one entry per CDR3 protein. The data show 450,000 to 550,000 distinct CDR3 sequences, approximately 25% seen once. Losses at the gene ends were 6 bases for V and 6 bases for J; bases not matched to a gene: 10. There are 14 residues in the CDR3. Sequencing was done on a sample of blood. This chain uses TRBV12-3 or TRBV12-4 with TRBJ1-2; TRBD1 matches 7 bases. The TCR was taken from a woman aged 30 to 39 with Graves' ophthalmopathy. CDR3 loop: CASSPTGEGNGYTF. CDR3 DNA: TGTGCCAGCAGCCCCACAGGGGAAGGAAATGGCTACACCTTC.